This is a list of T cell receptor beta chains from one sample in a study of shared clonotypes between healthy human individuals. The repertoire was sequenced with immunoSEQ multiplex PCR; TCRdb's copy has only in-frame clones and lacks some. The sample records about 1.1 million clones, roughly 80% being singletons. Sequencing was carried out using memory CD4+ T cells from PBMCs. The receptors here all came from a man aged 18 to 29 in good health. Some clones in this sample may be carry-over from other donors' samples. Both conserved end residues are part of each CDR3. The D gene is left open where the match is weak. Some rows mark clone size as missing; the rest say once, few, many or name a class of expanded clone.

v_call,j_call,cdr3_length,d_call,clone_size,cdr3_nt,cdr3_aa
TRBV9,TRBJ2-1,15,.,.,TGTGCCAGCAGCGTAGGGGCCTCCGGCTACAATGAGCAGTTCTTC,CASSVGASGYNEQFF
TRBV5-1,TRBJ1-4,14,.,.,TGCGCCAGCAGCTTCGGAGGGTCGGCTGAAAAACTGTTTTTT,CASSFGGSAEKLFF
TRBV12-5,TRBJ1-5,13,.,.,TGTGCTAGTGCAGGGCCGGGGGGACAGCCCCAGCATTTT,CASAGPGGQPQHF
TRBV11-3,TRBJ2-1,16,.,.,TGTGCCAGCAGCGTTAGCGGGACAGGGCCCGCAAATGAGCAGTTCTTC,CASSVSGTGPANEQFF
TRBV7-2,TRBJ2-6,18,TRBD2,.,TGTGCCAGCAGCTTAGGCCCGACGGGAGGCGGCGGGGCCAACGTCCTGACTTTC,CASSLGPTGGGGANVLTF
TRBV6-4,TRBJ2-2,18,TRBD2,once,TGTGCCAGCAGGCCCCGGGGACTAGATACACCGGGGTCCGGGGAGCTGTTTTTT,CASRPRGLDTPGSGELFF
TRBV4-2,TRBJ2-3,15,.,many,TGTGCCAGCAGCCAAGTCCTATCTAGCACAGATACGCAGTATTTT,CASSQVLSSTDTQYF
TRBV5-1,TRBJ2-1,14,TRBD2,.,TGCGCCAGCGGCAGCGGGAGAGGGTACAATGAGCAGTTCTTC,CASGSGRGYNEQFF
TRBV4-2,TRBJ2-4,15,TRBD1,.,TGTGCCAGCAGCCTCCCGGGACAGGGGGGAGACATTCAGTACTTC,CASSLPGQGGDIQYF
TRBV7-3,TRBJ2-3,18,.,.,TGTGCCAGCAGCTTCCAACCGAAGACAGCGACTAGCACAGATACGCAGTATTTT,CASSFQPKTATSTDTQYF
TRBV7-8,TRBJ2-5,12,.,.,TGTGCCAGCAGCTTCCCCAGGCAGACCCAGTACTTC,CASSFPRQTQYF
TRBV11-2,TRBJ2-1,15,.,.,TGTGCCAGCAGCTTAGCACCCACCGGATACAATGAGCAGTTCTTC,CASSLAPTGYNEQFF
TRBV7-7,TRBJ1-5,13,.,.,TGTGCCAGCAGCTTGGACAGTAATCAGCCCCAGCATTTT,CASSLDSNQPQHF
TRBV7-3,TRBJ2-3,14,.,.,TGTGCCAGCAGCGCCTATACGCGCACAGATACGCAGTATTTT,CASSAYTRTDTQYF
TRBV29-1,TRBJ1-2,14,.,.,TGCAGCGTCCCTAGCGGGGGCAGCATCTATGGCTACACCTTC,CSVPSGGSIYGYTF
TRBV4-3,TRBJ2-1,15,TRBD2,.,TGCGCCAGCAGCCGGCGGGGCGGGAGTGGCGATGAGCAGTTCTTC,CASSRRGGSGDEQFF
TRBV19,TRBJ1-1,12,.,.,TGTGCCAGTAGTATGGGGACGGCGAAAGCTTTCTTT,CASSMGTAKAFF
TRBV23-1,TRBJ2-1,15,TRBD2,.,TGCGCCAGCAGTCGGACTAGCGGGAGGGGTAATGAGCAGTTCTTC,CASSRTSGRGNEQFF
TRBV29-1,TRBJ2-5,16,TRBD1,.,TGCAGCGTTAGTGTGTCTGGACAGGGTTTTAAGGAGACCCAGTACTTC,CSVSVSGQGFKETQYF
TRBV5-4,TRBJ2-2,11,.,.,TGTGCCACCGGGAGAGGGGGGGAGCTGTTTTTT,CATGRGGELFF